What follows is one TCR beta chain and its context. Its antigen is not identified. The sample belongs to a study of cytomegalovirus exposure and HLA in healthy donors. Study in general: The roughly 130 validation repertoires, a later analysis reported, used the same platform as the approximately 670 repertoires from the first cohort.

Regarding the study as a whole: The study put 150 or so TCR beta chains on its list as cytomegalovirus-associated. The tendency of first-cohort TCR clusters to co-occur in the 100 to 150 validation repertoires emerged from a later analysis.

Looked up from germline, CDR1 is GTSNPN and CDR2 is SVGIG (reference sequence). V was cut by 4 bases and J by 0 bases, with 12 bases left in between. The length of the CDR3 is 14 residues. These donors were members of the roughly 120-subject validation cohort, a group separate from the approximately 700-subject first cohort. Clones were sequenced by immunoSEQ multiplex PCR, and TCRdb holds only the in-frame ones, with some missing. The sample lists hundreds of thousands of clones, approximately 88% seen once, with more than 13% in the top ten. This receptor was taken from a woman in her 30s in good health and CMV-seropositive. Sample: PBMCs. J is TRBJ1-1 and V is TRBV30; D not certain. CDR3 protein: CAWIGAGLNTEAFF. CDR3 nucleotide sequence: TGTGCCTGGATAGGCGCCGGTCTGAACACTGAAGCTTTCTTT.